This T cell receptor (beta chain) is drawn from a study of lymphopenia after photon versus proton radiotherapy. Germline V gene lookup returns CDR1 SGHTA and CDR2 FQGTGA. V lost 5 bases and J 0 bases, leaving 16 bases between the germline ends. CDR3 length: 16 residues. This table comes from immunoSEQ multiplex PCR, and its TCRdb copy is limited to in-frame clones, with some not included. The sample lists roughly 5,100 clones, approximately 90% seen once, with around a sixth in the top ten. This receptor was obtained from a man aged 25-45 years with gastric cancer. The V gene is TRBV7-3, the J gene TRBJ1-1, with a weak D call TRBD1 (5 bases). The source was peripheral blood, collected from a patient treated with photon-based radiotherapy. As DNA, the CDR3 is TGTGCCAGCAGCCCGCCGACAGAGACCATGAACACTGAAGCTTTCTTT. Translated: CASSPPTETMNTEAFF.